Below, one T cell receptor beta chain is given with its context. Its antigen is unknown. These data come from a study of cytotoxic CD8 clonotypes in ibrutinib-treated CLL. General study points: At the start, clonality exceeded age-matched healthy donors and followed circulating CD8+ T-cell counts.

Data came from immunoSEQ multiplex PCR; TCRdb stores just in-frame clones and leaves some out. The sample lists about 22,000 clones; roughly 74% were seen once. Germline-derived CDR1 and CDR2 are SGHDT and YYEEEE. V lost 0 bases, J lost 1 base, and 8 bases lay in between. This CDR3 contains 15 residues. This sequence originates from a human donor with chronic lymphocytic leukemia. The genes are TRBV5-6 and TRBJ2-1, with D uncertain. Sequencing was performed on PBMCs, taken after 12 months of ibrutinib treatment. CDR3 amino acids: CASSLGGFSYNEQFF. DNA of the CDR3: TGTGCCAGCAGCTTGGGGGGTTTTTCCTACAATGAGCAGTTCTTC.